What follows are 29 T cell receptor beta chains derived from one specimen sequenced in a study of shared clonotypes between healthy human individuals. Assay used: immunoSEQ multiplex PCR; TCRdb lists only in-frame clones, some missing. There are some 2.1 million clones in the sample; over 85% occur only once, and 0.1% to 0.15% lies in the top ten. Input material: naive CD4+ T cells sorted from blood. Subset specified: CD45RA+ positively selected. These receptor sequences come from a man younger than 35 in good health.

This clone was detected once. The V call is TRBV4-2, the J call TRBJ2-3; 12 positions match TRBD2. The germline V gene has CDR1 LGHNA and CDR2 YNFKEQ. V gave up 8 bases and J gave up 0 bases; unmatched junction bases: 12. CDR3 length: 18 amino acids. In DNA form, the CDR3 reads TGTGCCAGCGGATTCCAACACGGACTAGCGGGGAGCACAGATACGCAGTATTTT. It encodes CASGFQHGLAGSTDTQYF.

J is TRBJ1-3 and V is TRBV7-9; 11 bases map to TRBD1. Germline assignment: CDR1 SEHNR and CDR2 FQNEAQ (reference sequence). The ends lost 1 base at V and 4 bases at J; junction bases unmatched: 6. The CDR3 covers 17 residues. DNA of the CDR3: TGTGCCAGCAGCTTAGGAGGACAGGGGGCGCGAGGAAACACCATATATTTT. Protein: CASSLGGQGARGNTIYF.

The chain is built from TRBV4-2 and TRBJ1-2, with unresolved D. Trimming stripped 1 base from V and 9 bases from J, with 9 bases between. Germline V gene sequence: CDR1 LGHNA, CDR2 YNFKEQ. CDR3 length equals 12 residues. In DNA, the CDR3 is TGTGCCAGCAGCCAAGGAGGAGTTAGCTACACCTTC. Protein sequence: CASSQGGVSYTF.

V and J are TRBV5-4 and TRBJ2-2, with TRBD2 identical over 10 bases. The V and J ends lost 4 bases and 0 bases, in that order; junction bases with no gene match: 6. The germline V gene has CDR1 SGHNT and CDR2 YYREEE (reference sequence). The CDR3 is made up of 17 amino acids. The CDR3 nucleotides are TGTGCCAGCAGCCCCACTAGCGGGGCTTCGAACACCGGGGAGCTGTTTTTT. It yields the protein CASSPTSGASNTGELFF.

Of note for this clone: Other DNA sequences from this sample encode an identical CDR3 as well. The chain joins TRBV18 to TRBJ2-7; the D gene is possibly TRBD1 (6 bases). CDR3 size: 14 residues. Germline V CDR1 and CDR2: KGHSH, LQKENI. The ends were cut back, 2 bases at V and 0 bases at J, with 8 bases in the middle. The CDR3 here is CASSPTTGSYEQYF. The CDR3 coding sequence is TGTGCCAGCTCACCAACGACAGGCTCCTACGAGCAGTACTTC.

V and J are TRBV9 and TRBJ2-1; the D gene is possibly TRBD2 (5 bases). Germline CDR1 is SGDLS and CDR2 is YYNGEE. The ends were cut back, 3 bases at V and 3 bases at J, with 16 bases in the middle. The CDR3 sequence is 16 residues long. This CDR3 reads CASSARPGIYYNEQFF. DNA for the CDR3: TGTGCCAGCAGCGCTCGTCCCGGGATCTACTACAATGAGCAGTTCTTC.

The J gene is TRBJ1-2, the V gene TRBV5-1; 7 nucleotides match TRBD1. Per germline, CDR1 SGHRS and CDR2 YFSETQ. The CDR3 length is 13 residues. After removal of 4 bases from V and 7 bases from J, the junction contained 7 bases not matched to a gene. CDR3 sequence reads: CASSVSGGFGYTF. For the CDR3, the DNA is TGCGCCAGCAGCGTGTCAGGGGGTTTTGGCTACACCTTC. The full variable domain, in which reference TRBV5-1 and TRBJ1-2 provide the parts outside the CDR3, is KAGVTQTPRYLIKTRGQQVTLSCSPISGHRSVSWYQQTPGQGLQFLFEYFSETQRNKGNFPGRFSGRQFSNSRSEMNVSTLELGDSALYLCASSVSGGFGYTFGSGTRLTVV.

DNA of the CDR3: TGTGCCAGCAGTACTGGACAGGTTCGCGATGAGCAGTTCTTC. Translated: CASSTGQVRDEQFF. This sequence joins TRBV2 and TRBJ2-1, with TRBD1 identical over 7 bases. The CDR3 consists of 14 residues. V gave up 5 bases and J gave up 8 bases; unmatched junction bases: 9. Germline V gene sequence: CDR1 SNHLY, CDR2 FYNNEI.

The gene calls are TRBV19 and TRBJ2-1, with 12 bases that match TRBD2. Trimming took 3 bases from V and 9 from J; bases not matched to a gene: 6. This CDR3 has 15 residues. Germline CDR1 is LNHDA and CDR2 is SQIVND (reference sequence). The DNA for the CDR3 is TGTGCCAGTAGTATCCCCGGACTAGCGGGGCCTGAGCAGTTCTTC. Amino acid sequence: CASSIPGLAGPEQFF.

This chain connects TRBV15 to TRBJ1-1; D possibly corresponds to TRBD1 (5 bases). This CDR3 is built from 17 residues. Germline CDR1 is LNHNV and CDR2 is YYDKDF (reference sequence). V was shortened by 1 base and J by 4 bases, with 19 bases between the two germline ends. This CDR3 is CATSRGDHTGVGTEAFF. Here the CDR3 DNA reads TGTGCCACCAGCAGAGGGGACCACACGGGTGTCGGCACTGAAGCTTTCTTT.

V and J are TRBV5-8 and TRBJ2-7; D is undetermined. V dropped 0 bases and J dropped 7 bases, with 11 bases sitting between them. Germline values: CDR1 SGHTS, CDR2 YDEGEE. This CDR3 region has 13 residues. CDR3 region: CASSLVGRWEQYF. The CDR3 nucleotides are TGTGCCAGCAGCTTGGTAGGCAGGTGGGAGCAGTACTTC. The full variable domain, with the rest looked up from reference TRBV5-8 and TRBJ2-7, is EAGVTQSPTHLIKTRGQQATLRCSPISGHTSVYWYQQALGLGLQFLLWYDEGEERNRGNFPPRFSGRQFPNYSSELNVNALELEDSALYLCASSLVGRWEQYFGPGTRLTVT.

CDR3 DNA: TGTGCCAGCAGCTTAGAACGGACAGGGGGAAAAGAAAAACTGTTTTTT. Its protein product is CASSLERTGGKEKLFF. This chain uses TRBV7-9 with TRBJ1-4, with 10 bases matching TRBD1. V shed 1 base and J 8 bases; nucleotides not matched to a gene: 7. The CDR3 is made up of 16 amino acids. CDR1 SEHNR and CDR2 FQNEAQ come from the germline V gene (reference sequence).

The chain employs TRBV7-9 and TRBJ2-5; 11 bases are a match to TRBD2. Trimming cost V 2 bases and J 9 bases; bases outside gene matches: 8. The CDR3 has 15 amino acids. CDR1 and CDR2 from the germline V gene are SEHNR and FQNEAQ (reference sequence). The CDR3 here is CASSLFPSGGSAQYF. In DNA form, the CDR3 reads TGTGCCAGCAGCTTATTTCCTAGCGGGGGGTCGGCCCAGTACTTC.

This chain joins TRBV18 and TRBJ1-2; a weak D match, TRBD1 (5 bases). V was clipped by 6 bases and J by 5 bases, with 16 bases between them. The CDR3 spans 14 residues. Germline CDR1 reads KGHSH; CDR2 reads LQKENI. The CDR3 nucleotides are TGTGCCAGCTCCGAGGCCACAGAGGGGTATGGCTACACCTTC. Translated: CASSEATEGYGYTF.

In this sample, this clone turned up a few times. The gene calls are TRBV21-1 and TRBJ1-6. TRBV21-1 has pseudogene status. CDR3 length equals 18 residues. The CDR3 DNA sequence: TGTGCCAGCAGTCCTGGCAGGGAGGAGGGCACCTATAATTCACCCCTCCACTTT. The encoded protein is CASSPGREEGTYNSPLHF.

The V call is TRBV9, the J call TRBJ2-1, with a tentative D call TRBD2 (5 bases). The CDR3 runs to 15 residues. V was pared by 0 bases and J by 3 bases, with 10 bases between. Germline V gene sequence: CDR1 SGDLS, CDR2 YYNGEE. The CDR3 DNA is TGTGCCAGCAGCGTAGACGGGAAGGGCTACAATGAGCAGTTCTTC. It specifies CASSVDGKGYNEQFF.

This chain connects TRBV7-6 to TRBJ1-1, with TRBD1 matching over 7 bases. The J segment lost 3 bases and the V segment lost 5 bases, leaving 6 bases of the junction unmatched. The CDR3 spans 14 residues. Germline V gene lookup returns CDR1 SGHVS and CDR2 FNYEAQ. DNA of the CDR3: TGTGCCAGCAGCCCGGACAGGATATACACTGAAGCTTTCTTT. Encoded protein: CASSPDRIYTEAFF. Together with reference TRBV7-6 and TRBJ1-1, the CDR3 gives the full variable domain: GAGVSQSPRYKVTKRGQDVALRCDPISGHVSLYWYRQALGQGPEFLTYFNYEAQQDKSGLPNDRFSAERPEGSISTLTIQRTEQRDSAMYRCASSPDRIYTEAFFGQGTRLTVV.

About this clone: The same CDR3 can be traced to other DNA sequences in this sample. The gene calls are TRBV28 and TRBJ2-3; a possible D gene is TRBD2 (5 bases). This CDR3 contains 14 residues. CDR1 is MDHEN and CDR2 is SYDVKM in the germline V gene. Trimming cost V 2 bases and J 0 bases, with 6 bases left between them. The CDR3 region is CASSLGGSTDTQYF. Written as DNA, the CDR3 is TGTGCCAGCAGTTTAGGAGGTAGCACAGATACGCAGTATTTT.

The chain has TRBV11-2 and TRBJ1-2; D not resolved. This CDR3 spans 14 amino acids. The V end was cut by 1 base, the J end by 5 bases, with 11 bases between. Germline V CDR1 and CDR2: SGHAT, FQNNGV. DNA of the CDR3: TGTGCCAGCAGCTTAGGGATAACTAGTTATGGCTACACCTTC. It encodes CASSLGITSYGYTF.

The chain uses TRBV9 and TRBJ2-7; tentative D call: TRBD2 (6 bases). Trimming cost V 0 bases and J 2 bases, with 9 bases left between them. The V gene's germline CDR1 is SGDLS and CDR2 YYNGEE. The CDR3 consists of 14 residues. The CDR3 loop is CASSVGEAPYEQYF. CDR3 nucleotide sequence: TGTGCCAGCAGCGTAGGGGAGGCCCCCTACGAGCAGTACTTC.

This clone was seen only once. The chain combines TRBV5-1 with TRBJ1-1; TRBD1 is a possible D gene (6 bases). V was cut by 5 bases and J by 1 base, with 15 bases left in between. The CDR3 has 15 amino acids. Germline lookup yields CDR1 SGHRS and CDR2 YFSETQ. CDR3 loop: CASSLPGQTNTEAFF. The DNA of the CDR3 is TGCGCCAGCAGTTTACCGGGACAAACGAACACTGAAGCTTTCTTT.

The DNA for the CDR3 is TGTGCCAGCCAAAACGAGAGGCTAGCGGGGAACAATGAGCAGTTCTTC. It translates to CASQNERLAGNNEQFF. V usage is TRBV2 and J usage is TRBJ2-1; the match to TRBD2 covers 9 bases. CDR1 and CDR2 from the germline V gene are SNHLY and FYNNEI. Trimming at V came to 8 bases and at J to 5 bases, leaving 13 bases not matched to a gene. The CDR3 covers 16 residues.

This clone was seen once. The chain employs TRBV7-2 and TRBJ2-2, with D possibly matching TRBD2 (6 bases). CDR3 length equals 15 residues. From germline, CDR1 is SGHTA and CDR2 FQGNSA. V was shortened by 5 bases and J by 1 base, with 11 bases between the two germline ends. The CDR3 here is CASSESGWNTGELFF. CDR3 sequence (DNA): TGTGCCAGCAGCGAAAGCGGGTGGAACACCGGGGAGCTGTTTTTT. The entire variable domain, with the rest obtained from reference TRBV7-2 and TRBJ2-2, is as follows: GAGVSQSPSNKVTEKGKDVELRCDPISGHTALYWYRQSLGQGLEFLIYFQGNSAPDKSGLPSDRFSAERTGGSVSTLTIQRTQQEDSAVYLCASSESGWNTGELFFGEGSRLTVL.

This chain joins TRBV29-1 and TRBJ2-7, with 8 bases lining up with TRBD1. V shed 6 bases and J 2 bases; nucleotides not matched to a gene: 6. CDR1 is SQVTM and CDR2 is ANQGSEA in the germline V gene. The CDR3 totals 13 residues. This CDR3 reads CSVSGTGPYEQYF. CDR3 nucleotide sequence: TGCAGCGTGTCCGGGACAGGCCCCTACGAGCAGTACTTC.

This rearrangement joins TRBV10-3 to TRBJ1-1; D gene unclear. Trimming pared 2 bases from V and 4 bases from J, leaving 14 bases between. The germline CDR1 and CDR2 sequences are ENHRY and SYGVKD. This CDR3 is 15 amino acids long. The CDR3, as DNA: TGTGCCATCAGTGAGGCACCCGGGGTGGGCACTGAAGCTTTCTTT. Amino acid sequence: CAISEAPGVGTEAFF.

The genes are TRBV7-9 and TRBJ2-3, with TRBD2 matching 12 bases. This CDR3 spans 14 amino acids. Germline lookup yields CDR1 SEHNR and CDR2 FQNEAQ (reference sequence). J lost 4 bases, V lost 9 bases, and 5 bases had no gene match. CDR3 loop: CASTGTSGPDTQYF. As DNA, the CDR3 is TGTGCCAGTACCGGGACTAGCGGGCCAGATACGCAGTATTTT.

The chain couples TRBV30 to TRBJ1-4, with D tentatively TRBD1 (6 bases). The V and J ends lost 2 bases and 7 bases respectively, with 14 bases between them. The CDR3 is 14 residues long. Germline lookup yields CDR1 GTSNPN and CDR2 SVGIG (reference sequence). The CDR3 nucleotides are TGTGCCTGGAGTTGGGGGGCTGGTGGTGAAAAACTGTTTTTT. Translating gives CAWSWGAGGEKLFF.

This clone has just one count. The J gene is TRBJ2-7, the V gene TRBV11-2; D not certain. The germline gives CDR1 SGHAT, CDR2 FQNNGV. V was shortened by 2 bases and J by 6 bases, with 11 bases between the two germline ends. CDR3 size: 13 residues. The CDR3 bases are TGTGCCAGCAGCTTAACCGCTTTAGGCGAGCAGTACTTC. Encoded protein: CASSLTALGEQYF.

This CDR3 is CASSYTGLADVEYF. DNA of the CDR3: TGTGCCAGCAGTTACACGGGACTAGCGGATGTCGAGTACTTC. The chain couples TRBV6-6 to TRBJ2-7; 11 bases map to TRBD2. The CDR3 is 14 amino acids. Looked up from germline, CDR1 is MNHNY and CDR2 is SVGAGI (reference sequence). V lost 2 bases to trimming and J lost 11 bases; unmatched junction nucleotides: 8.